A single sample gave rise to the 22 T cell receptor beta chains below, sequenced in a study of T cells after yellow fever vaccination. Via MiXCR, TCRdb re-called the 5' RACE reads, giving one row per CDR3 protein. The table shows fewer than 150,000 distinct CDR3 sequences, with roughly 7.9% occurring only once. This material consisted of CD4+ T cells sorted from PBMCs, taken about 49 days after the first yellow fever vaccination. The receptors derive from a man aged 18 to 29 who received the YFV17D yellow fever vaccine.

The chain is built from TRBV24-1 and TRBJ2-6, with 8 positions matching TRBD2. The ends lost 3 bases at V and 2 bases at J; junction bases unmatched: 2. This CDR3 spans 16 amino acids. In germline, CDR1 is KGHDR, CDR2 SFDVKD. The CDR3 protein is CATSDAGGAGANVLTF. CDR3 nucleotides: TGTGCCACCAGTGATGCGGGGGGCGCTGGGGCCAACGTCCTGACTTTC.

This clonotype was detected many times. The J gene is TRBJ2-5, the V gene TRBV5-4; D unresolved. The V and J ends lost 5 bases and 1 base respectively, with 15 bases between them. CDR3 length: 15 amino acids. Germline V gene data show CDR1 as SGHNT and CDR2 as YYREEE (reference sequence). Here the CDR3 DNA reads TGTGCCAGCAGTTGGGGAAAGGGTAGCCAAGAGACCCAGTACTTC. Protein product: CASSWGKGSQETQYF. Complete variable domain (other parts from reference TRBV5-4 and TRBJ2-5): ETGVTQSPTHLIKTRGQQVTLRCSSQSGHNTVSWYQQALGQGPQFIFQYYREEENGRGNFPPRFSGLQFPNYSSELNVNALELDDSALYLCASSWGKGSQETQYFGPGTRLLVL.

This clonotype was seen at least ten times. This chain links TRBV7-2 with TRBJ2-1; 7 bases are a match to TRBD1. In germline, CDR1 is SGHTA, CDR2 FQGNSA. The CDR3 has 14 amino acids. The junction had 6 bases not matched to a gene; V was cut back by 8 bases and J by 2 bases. The chain's CDR3 is CASLRDSTYNEQFF. CDR3 DNA: TGTGCCAGCCTCCGGGACAGCACCTACAATGAGCAGTTCTTC.

As regards this clonotype: A much larger clone is a single base away; this may be a read error. The chain joins TRBV5-1 to TRBJ2-7; D is possibly TRBD1 or TRBD2 (6 bases each). Germline loops: CDR1 SGHRS, CDR2 YFSETQ. CDR3 length: 13 amino acids. For the CDR3, the DNA is TGCACCAGCAGCCTGGGGGGACAAAACGAGCAGTACGTC. Amino acids: CTSSLGGQNEQYV.

This clonotype was found many times. The V and J genes are TRBV25-1 and TRBJ2-3, with D hard to call. With 0 bases removed from V and 4 bases from J, the gap between germline ends came to 8 bases. The CDR3 totals 14 residues. The V gene's germline CDR1 is MGHDK and CDR2 SYGVNS. CDR3 bases: TGTGCCAGCAGTGAATATCGGGCCGCAGATACGCAGTATTTT. This sequence encodes CASSEYRAADTQYF.

This clonotype was seen only a few times. The genes are TRBV5-4 and TRBJ2-3; D perhaps matches TRBD1 (6 bases). CDR1 and CDR2 (germline): SGHNT, YYREEE (reference sequence). Trimming cost V 4 bases and J 5 bases, with 14 bases left between them. The CDR3 runs 14 residues. The DNA of the CDR3 is TGTGCCAGCAGCCAAACCAAAGGGGGAGATACGCAGTATTTT. This encodes CASSQTKGGDTQYF.

This clonotype was observed many times. The V gene is TRBV7-2, the J gene TRBJ1-1, with D possibly TRBD1 on 6 matching bases. Looked up from germline, CDR1 is SGHTA and CDR2 is FQGNSA. V shed 1 base and J shed 0 bases, with 12 bases lying between them. This CDR3 has 16 residues. In nucleotides, the CDR3 is TGTGCCAGCAGCTTAGTGGTTGGACAGCTGAACACTGAAGCTTTCTTT. Translating it yields CASSLVVGQLNTEAFF.

Ten or more counts support this clonotype. The genes are TRBV19 and TRBJ1-1; TRBD1 matches at 9 bases. The CDR3 extends over 14 amino acids. Trimming took 5 bases from V and 6 from J; bases not matched to a gene: 7. The germline gives CDR1 LNHDA, CDR2 SQIVND (reference sequence). The CDR3 is CASSAWDRASEAFF. The DNA for the CDR3 is TGTGCCAGTAGTGCTTGGGACAGGGCATCTGAAGCTTTCTTT. Full variable domain (outside the CDR3, taken from reference TRBV19 and TRBJ1-1): DGGITQSPKYLFRKEGQNVTLSCEQNLNHDAMYWYRQDPGQGLRLIYYSQIVNDFQKGDIAEGYSVSREKKESFPLTVTSAQKNPTAFYLCASSAWDRASEAFFGQGTRLTVV.

This clonotype was found many times. The CDR3 DNA is TGTGCCAGCAGTTACCAGATAGACGCCAATGAGCAGTTCTTC. Encoded protein: CASSYQIDANEQFF. The V call is TRBV6-5, the J call TRBJ2-1, with unresolved D. Germline V gene sequence: CDR1 MNHEY, CDR2 SVGAGI. Trimming pared 2 bases from V and 6 bases from J, leaving 11 bases between. The CDR3 has 14 residues.

This clonotype showed up many times. In nucleotides, the CDR3 is TGTGCCAGCAGCCGGGGACAGGGAACGGGGGAGAATACGCAGTATTTT. Encoded protein: CASSRGQGTGENTQYF. The chain combines TRBV4-2 with TRBJ2-3; 9 bases agree with TRBD1. This CDR3 region has 16 residues. V lost 4 bases and J lost 7; bases outside the gene matches: 12. The germline CDR1 and CDR2 sequences are LGHNA and YNFKEQ.

This clonotype was found many times. This chain connects TRBV20-1 to TRBJ2-1; maybe TRBD2 (7 bases). This CDR3 is 13 amino acids long. V lost 5 bases to trimming and J lost 8 bases, with 16 bases between them. Germline assignment: CDR1 DFQATT and CDR2 SNEGSKA (reference sequence). In DNA form, the CDR3 reads TGCAGTGCTGACCCGCGGGGGCGATATGAGCAGTTCTTC. Translating it yields CSADPRGRYEQFF.

The chain is built from TRBV6-6 and TRBJ1-1; no firm D call. Trimming cost V 7 bases and J 10 bases, with 19 bases left between them. Germline V gives CDR1 MNHNY, CDR2 SVGAGI (reference sequence). The CDR3 is made up of 13 amino acids. Here the CDR3 reads CASTPERYGVAFF. DNA for the CDR3: TGTGCCAGCACCCCAGAACGGTACGGGGTAGCTTTCTTT.

The sample holds many counts of this clonotype. V and J are TRBV7-2 and TRBJ2-5, with TRBD2 matching over 8 bases. There are 16 residues in the CDR3. CDR1 is SGHTA and CDR2 is FQGNSA in the germline V gene. The ends lost 9 bases at V and 5 bases at J; junction bases unmatched: 17. DNA for the CDR3: TGTGCCAGTCGCCACTCCACGGGGGGGCCCCGGGAGACCCAGTACTTC. Its translation is CASRHSTGGPRETQYF.

This clonotype has just a few counts. CDR3 region: CASSSWTGDNNEQFF. The CDR3 bases are TGCGCCAGCAGCAGTTGGACAGGCGACAACAATGAGCAGTTCTTC. This rearrangement joins TRBV5-1 to TRBJ2-1, with 7 bases that match TRBD1. The CDR3 runs 15 residues. Germline V CDR1 and CDR2: SGHRS, YFSETQ. Trimming cost V 4 bases and J 5 bases; bases outside gene matches: 9.

This clonotype came up many times. The chain recombines TRBV18 with TRBJ2-1; TRBD1 agrees at 7 bases. Per germline, CDR1 KGHSH and CDR2 LQKENI. The CDR3 runs to 16 residues. After removal of 3 bases from V and 5 bases from J, the junction contained 10 bases not matched to a gene. CDR3 in amino acids: CASSPLLGQENNEQFF. The CDR3 DNA follows: TGTGCCAGCTCACCCCTGCTCGGACAGGAGAACAATGAGCAGTTCTTC.

This clonotype was counted many times. This chain connects TRBV5-6 to TRBJ2-2; 7 bases match TRBD2. CDR3 length: 14 residues. With 1 base clipped from V and 7 bases from J, the junction kept 4 bases outside the gene matches. Germline V gene lookup returns CDR1 SGHDT and CDR2 YYEEEE. Here the CDR3 reads CASSLTASGGELFF. CDR3 nucleotide sequence: TGTGCCAGCAGCTTGACGGCTAGCGGCGGGGAGCTGTTTTTT.

The chain links TRBV9 to TRBJ2-6; D is ambiguous. V lost 1 base and J lost 6, with 8 bases in between. Germline-derived CDR1 and CDR2 are SGDLS and YYNGEE. The length of the CDR3 is 14 residues. DNA of the CDR3: TGTGCCAGCAGCGTACCCCCCGAGGCCAACGTCCTGACTTTC. This translates into CASSVPPEANVLTF.

This clonotype was detected many times. CDR3 amino acids: CAISESEGGYGYTF. CDR3 in DNA: TGTGCCATCAGTGAGTCGGAGGGGGGCTATGGCTACACCTTC. The chain joins TRBV10-3 to TRBJ1-2; tentative D call: TRBD1 (6 bases). Per the germline V gene, CDR1 is ENHRY and CDR2 is SYGVKD. The germline V and J ends were trimmed by 0 bases and 4 bases, with 9 bases remaining between them. The CDR3 totals 14 residues.

This clonotype was counted at least ten times. The genes are TRBV18 and TRBJ1-5; no reliable D call. CDR1 and CDR2 (germline): KGHSH, LQKENI. The ends were cut back, 2 bases at V and 3 bases at J, with 14 bases in the middle. The CDR3 is made up of 16 amino acids. The CDR3 bases are TGTGCCAGCTCACCAGTCCCCCCGACCGCCAATCAGCCCCAGCATTTT. It is translated as CASSPVPPTANQPQHF.

This clonotype came up many times. The V gene is TRBV5-1, the J gene TRBJ1-1; D is possibly TRBD1 (5 bases). Germline values: CDR1 SGHRS, CDR2 YFSETQ. This CDR3 spans 16 amino acids. The V gene lost 4 bases and the J gene lost 2 bases, with 18 bases spanning the gap. CDR3 DNA sequence: TGCGCCAGCAGCGTGGGGCTTCCGGCGTTTAACACTGAAGCTTTCTTT. It translates to CASSVGLPAFNTEAFF.

V is TRBV5-4 and J is TRBJ1-2; D may be TRBD1 (6 bases). Germline CDR1 reads SGHNT; CDR2 reads YYREEE (reference sequence). Trimming shortened V by 0 bases and J by 6 bases, and 18 bases separated the two germline ends. The CDR3 covers 16 residues. The chain's CDR3 is CASSLVILQGRDGYTF. CDR3 nucleotide sequence: TGTGCCAGCAGCTTGGTTATTCTCCAGGGGCGGGATGGCTACACCTTC. The entire variable domain, with the rest obtained from reference TRBV5-4 and TRBJ1-2, is as follows: ETGVTQSPTHLIKTRGQQVTLRCSSQSGHNTVSWYQQALGQGPQFIFQYYREEENGRGNFPPRFSGLQFPNYSSELNVNALELDDSALYLCASSLVILQGRDGYTFGSGTRLTVV.

This clonotype came up many times. A clone one base away is much larger, so this may be a read error. The chain couples TRBV25-1 to TRBJ1-1; D is ambiguous. The CDR3 is made up of 10 amino acids. Trimming took off 6 bases at V and 7 bases at J, with 6 bases between the two ends. Germline V CDR1 and CDR2: MGHDK, SYGVNS. The chain's CDR3 is CASRGSEAFF. Written as DNA, the CDR3 is TGTGCCAGCAGGGGCAGTGAAGCTTTCTTT.